This record looks at one T cell receptor (beta chain) sequence and its context. The antigen remains undetermined. Trimming removed 4 bases from V and 3 bases from J; junction bases left unmatched: 3. The CDR3 has 15 residues. Germline V gene sequence: CDR1 SGHNT, CDR2 YENEEA. The source of the sample is a study of T-cell reconstitution after alpha-beta-depleted transplantation in children. Unique molecular identifiers were incorporated during preparation of the TCRbeta library. MiXCR, applied by TCRdb to the PCR reads, yields one record per CDR3 protein. The profile covers 500,000 to 650,000 distinct CDR3 sequences, with about an eighth appearing a single time and 11% to 15% taken by the ten largest. Regarding the study as a whole: Some patients' high day-60 TCRbeta diversity was traced to surviving recipient T cells and thymic progenitors. It was reported that alpha-beta T cells came from several hundred expanded graft clones (about two months after transplant). Newly generated T cells supplied most T-cell counts and diversity one year post-transplant.

Sequencing was performed on PBMCs, mostly from graft donor cells, taken 180 days after TCRalphabeta/CD19-depleted stem cell transplant. The TCR comes from a female patient under 10 years old who had a stem cell transplant for aplastic anemia, so the T cells may come from the graft donor. This chain connects TRBV11-3 to TRBJ2-2; 9 bases are a match to TRBD1. The CDR3 reads CASSSRDRDTGELFF. The CDR3 DNA reads as TGTGCCAGCAGCTCCCGGGACAGGGACACCGGGGAGCTGTTTTTT.